The 12 T cell receptor beta chains below were found in one sample sequenced in a study of T cell changes during pregnancy in multiple sclerosis (dated by TCRdb to between 2018 and 2021). The library was produced with the immunoSEQ multiplex PCR assay. TCRdb limited this immuneACCESS table to in-frame rearrangements with V and J called. A share of clones is missing; checked studies link under half to unresolved V genes, and the rest is unexplained. This sample gives tens of thousands of clones in total; approximately 92% of them show up just once. The leading ten clones occupy more than 2% of the sample. Sequences were derived from peripheral blood, sampled after pregnancy. These receptor sequences come from a female donor with multiple sclerosis, enrolled in a pregnancy study.

V gene TRBV30 combines with J gene TRBJ2-7; 8 bases are a match to TRBD1. J lost 2 bases, V lost 5 bases, and 2 bases had no gene match. Germline assignment: CDR1 GTSNPN and CDR2 SVGIG (reference sequence). The CDR3 is 12 amino acids. This CDR3 reads CAWDRGAYEQYF. In nucleotides, the CDR3 is TGTGCCTGGGACAGGGGAGCCTACGAGCAGTACTTC. Variable domain in full (rest from reference TRBV30 and TRBJ2-7): SQTIHQWPATLVQPVGSPLSLECTVEGTSNPNLYWYRQAAGRGLQLLFYSVGIGQISSEVPQNLSASRPQDRQFILSSKKLLLSDSGFYLCAWDRGAYEQYFGPGTRLTVT.

The V and J genes are TRBV6-5 and TRBJ1-1; tentatively, D is TRBD1 (5 bases). CDR1 and CDR2 (germline): MNHEY, SVGAGI. The CDR3 has 14 residues. V was clipped by 6 bases and J by 5 bases, with 16 bases between them. The CDR3 sequence: CASSHGIQGTEAFF. CDR3 in DNA: TGTGCCAGCAGCCATGGGATTCAGGGAACTGAAGCTTTCTTT.

This CDR3 is CASSLDGYAGNTIYF. Here the CDR3 DNA reads TGTGCCAGCAGCTTGGACGGTTATGCTGGAAACACCATATATTTT. This rearrangement joins TRBV5-6 to TRBJ1-3; no firm D call. Trimming left V 0 bases short and J 2 bases short, with 9 bases between. CDR1 and CDR2 (germline): SGHDT, YYEEEE. CDR3 length equals 15 residues.

This chain connects TRBV10-1 to TRBJ2-7; 11 bases agree with TRBD2. V trimming: 2 bases; J trimming: 6 bases; junction bases outside the gene matches: 6. The CDR3 runs to 15 residues. Germline CDR1 is WNHNN and CDR2 is SYGVQD (reference sequence). In DNA form, the CDR3 reads TGCGCCAGCAGTGAGGGGTTAGCGGGAGGGTCCGAGCAGTACTTC. Encoded protein: CASSEGLAGGSEQYF.

This chain uses TRBV5-1 with TRBJ1-2; D perhaps matches TRBD1 (6 bases). The CDR3 runs 14 residues. Germline V gene lookup returns CDR1 SGHRS and CDR2 YFSETQ. The V end lost 0 bases, the J end lost 0 bases, and 6 bases lay between the germline ends. The CDR3 spells CASSLGTANYGYTF. In DNA form, the CDR3 reads TGCGCCAGCAGCTTGGGGACAGCTAACTATGGCTACACCTTC. Supplemented by reference TRBV5-1 and TRBJ1-2, the full variable domain reads KAGVTQTPRYLIKTRGQQVTLSCSPISGHRSVSWYQQTPGQGLQFLFEYFSETQRNKGNFPGRFSGRQFSNSRSEMNVSTLELGDSALYLCASSLGTANYGYTFGSGTRLTVV.

The V gene is TRBV19, the J gene TRBJ2-2; 8 bases map to TRBD2. Losses at the gene ends were 5 bases for V and 5 bases for J; bases not matched to a gene: 7. This CDR3 contains 15 residues. Germline assignment: CDR1 LNHDA and CDR2 SQIVND (reference sequence). CDR3 sequence: CASSVLTGGTGELFF. For the CDR3, the DNA is TGTGCCAGTAGTGTCTTAACGGGGGGGACCGGGGAGCTGTTTTTT.

The V and J genes are TRBV14 and TRBJ2-7; weak D call: TRBD1 (5 bases). Trimming removed 5 bases from V and 7 bases from J, with 15 bases in between. Germline V CDR1 and CDR2: SGHDN, FVKESK. The CDR3 is made up of 13 amino acids. CDR3 loop: CASSRGHQREQYF. As DNA, the CDR3 is TGTGCCAGCAGCAGAGGACATCAGAGGGAGCAGTACTTC.

The chain recombines TRBV18 with TRBJ2-5; D might be TRBD1 (5 bases). The CDR3 is 14 residues long. Trimming shortened V by 4 bases and J by 2 bases, and 11 bases separated the two germline ends. CDR1 and CDR2 from the germline V gene are KGHSH and LQKENI. The CDR3 spells CASSRGRWQETQYF. In nucleotides, the CDR3 is TGTGCCAGCTCACGGGGCAGGTGGCAAGAGACCCAGTACTTC.

This chain uses TRBV7-9 with TRBJ1-3, with D possibly being TRBD1 (6 bases). Deletions cut 5 bases from V and 2 bases from J, with 13 bases between. The CDR3 consists of 15 residues. Germline V gene data show CDR1 as SEHNR and CDR2 as FQNEAQ (reference sequence). CDR3 amino acids: CASSAIQGTGNTIYF. The CDR3 DNA reads as TGTGCCAGCAGCGCTATACAGGGAACTGGAAACACCATATATTTT.

The gene calls are TRBV20-1 and TRBJ2-2; D might be TRBD2 (5 bases). The CDR3 extends over 11 amino acids. In germline, CDR1 is DFQATT, CDR2 SNEGSKA (reference sequence). V lost 6 bases to trimming and J lost 6 bases, with 8 bases between them. CDR3 sequence: CSALESGELFF. DNA for the CDR3: TGCAGTGCACTAGAATCCGGGGAGCTGTTTTTT.

The chain recombines TRBV6-6 with TRBJ2-7, with TRBD1 matching over 7 bases. V dropped 2 bases and J dropped 3; count of bases not matched to a gene: 1. Germline loops: CDR1 MNHNY, CDR2 SVGAGI (reference sequence). CDR3 length: 13 amino acids. The CDR3 loop is CASSYRDSYEQYF. The CDR3 DNA reads TGTGCCAGCAGTTACCGGGACAGCTACGAGCAGTACTTC.

V usage is TRBV27 and J usage is TRBJ1-4; TRBD1 is a possible D gene (5 bases). The V end was cut by 3 bases, the J end by 9 bases, with 17 bases between. Germline V gene lookup returns CDR1 MNHEY and CDR2 SMNVEV (reference sequence). CDR3 length equals 15 residues. CDR3 sequence reads: CASSLAGWPGQKLFF. CDR3 in DNA: TGTGCCAGCAGTTTGGCAGGGTGGCCAGGTCAAAAACTGTTTTTT.